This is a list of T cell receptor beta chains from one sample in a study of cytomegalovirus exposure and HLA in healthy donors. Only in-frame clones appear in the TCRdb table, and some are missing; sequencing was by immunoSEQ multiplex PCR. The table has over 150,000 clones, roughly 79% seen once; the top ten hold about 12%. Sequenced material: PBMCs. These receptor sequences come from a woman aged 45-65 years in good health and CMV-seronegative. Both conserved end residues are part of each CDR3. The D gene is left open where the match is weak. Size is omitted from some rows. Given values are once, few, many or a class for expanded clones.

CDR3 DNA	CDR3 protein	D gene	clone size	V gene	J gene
TGTGCCAGCAGCCAAGGTCTAGAGACCCAGTACTTC	CASSQGLETQYF	NA	once	TRBV14	TRBJ2-5
TGTGCCAGAAGCCCCTCGAAGGGGGTGCAAAGCTCCTACGAGCAGTACTTC	CARSPSKGVQSSYEQYF	NA	NA	TRBV5-3	TRBJ2-7
TGTGCCAGCTCACCATACCAGGGGGCCTATGAGCAGTTCTTC	CASSPYQGAYEQFF	TRBD1	few	TRBV18	TRBJ2-1
TGTGCCAGCAGCCTTAGACAGGGACTTAACTATGGCTACACCTTC	CASSLRQGLNYGYTF	TRBD1	few	TRBV7-9	TRBJ1-2
TGTGCCACCAGCAGAGAAGCGGTAACCTACGAGCAGTACTTC	CATSREAVTYEQYF	NA	NA	TRBV15	TRBJ2-7
TGTGCCAGCAGGCCCGGGAGCGGGGGAGTGTATGAGCAGTTCTTC	CASRPGSGGVYEQFF	TRBD2	NA	TRBV6-5	TRBJ2-1
TGTGCCAGCGGGCAGTTTGGGGCTAGCACAGATACGCAGTATTTT	CASGQFGASTDTQYF	NA	NA	TRBV9	TRBJ2-3
TGTTCCAGCACTTACTGGGGTCGACAGGGGATTCGAGAGACCCAGTACTTC	CSSTYWGRQGIRETQYF	TRBD1	NA	TRBV7-9	TRBJ2-5
TGTGCCACCAGCAGACATCCGGGACAGGGGTACACCGGGGAGCTGTTTTTT	CATSRHPGQGYTGELFF	TRBD1	NA	TRBV15	TRBJ2-2
TGTGCCATCTCTAAGCAGGGGCTTGGAGGCTACACCTTC	CAISKQGLGGYTF	NA	NA	TRBV11-2	TRBJ1-2
TGTGCCAGCTCCTATAGTTTGGAGGCCGGGGAGCTGTTTTTT	CASSYSLEAGELFF	NA	NA	TRBV18	TRBJ2-2
TGTGCCAGCAGTTCTGGACAGATTACCGTAGGTGAGCAGTTCTTC	CASSSGQITVGEQFF	NA	NA	TRBV27	TRBJ2-1
TGTGCCAGCAGTAGGACAGGGAAGTATGGCTACACCTTC	CASSRTGKYGYTF	TRBD1	NA	TRBV2	TRBJ1-2
TGTGCCAGCTCACCTGGGACAGACTATGGCTACACCTTC	CASSPGTDYGYTF	TRBD1	NA	TRBV18	TRBJ1-2
TGTGCCACCAGCGGAGGGGGGACAGCCCTGCTCGGCACTGAAGCTTTCTTT	CATSGGGTALLGTEAFF	TRBD1	NA	TRBV15	TRBJ1-1
TGTGCCAGCAGCTTAGTCTCCGGGGATGGAAACACCATATATTTT	CASSLVSGDGNTIYF	NA	NA	TRBV7-2	TRBJ1-3
TGTGCCAGCAGTCTCATCGACAGTCGGGAGCAGTTCTTC	CASSLIDSREQFF	NA	few	TRBV27	TRBJ2-1
TGTGCCAGCAGCCCACGACTAGCGGGAGGACCCTACGAGCAGTACTTC	CASSPRLAGGPYEQYF	TRBD2	NA	TRBV7-9	TRBJ2-7
TGTGCCAGCAGTGCCGGGACACACTCCTACGAGCAGTACTTC	CASSAGTHSYEQYF	NA	NA	TRBV28	TRBJ2-7
TGTGCCAGTCGCCGCCCCGGGGGGCAGAACACTGAAGCTTTCTTT	CASRRPGGQNTEAFF	NA	NA	TRBV19	TRBJ1-1
TGTGCCAGCAGCCAAAGGGGCTCTAACTATGGCTACACCTTC	CASSQRGSNYGYTF	NA	NA	TRBV14	TRBJ1-2
TGTGCCAGCAGTGATGCAGGGGCCCGGGGCACTGAAGCTTTCTTT	CASSDAGARGTEAFF	NA	NA	TRBV6-1	TRBJ1-1
TGCGCCAGCAGCCCGGGGGACAGGGAATACGAGCAGTACTTC	CASSPGDREYEQYF	TRBD1	once	TRBV5-1	TRBJ2-7
TGTGCCAGCAGCTTAGGCGTTGGGCAGAGCTATGGCTACACCTTC	CASSLGVGQSYGYTF	NA	NA	TRBV7-2	TRBJ1-2
TGCGCCAGCAGCTTCCGGGGAGACAATGAGCAGTTCTTC	CASSFRGDNEQFF	NA	NA	TRBV5-1	TRBJ2-1
TGTGCCAGCAGTCTAACTAGCACCACAGATACGCAGTATTTT	CASSLTSTTDTQYF	NA	NA	TRBV27	TRBJ2-3
TGTGCCAGCAGCTACCCGGCGGGGACTCAGCCCCAGCATTTT	CASSYPAGTQPQHF	NA	NA	TRBV7-2	TRBJ1-5
TGTGCCAGCTCACCTTTTAGAGGGGGCGGTTACGAGCAGTACTTC	CASSPFRGGGYEQYF	TRBD1	NA	TRBV18	TRBJ2-7
TGCGCCAGCAGCCTGGGACAATTTAGCGGGAGGGGTCAGGGCTACGAGCAGTACTTC	CASSLGQFSGRGQGYEQYF	TRBD2	NA	TRBV5-1	TRBJ2-7
TGTGCCAGCAGTTACTCTTTGACAGGTACCTACAATGAGCAGTTCTTC	CASSYSLTGTYNEQFF	NA	NA	TRBV6-5	TRBJ2-1
TGTGCCAGCAGCTTAGATCTGGGCAATAATTCACCCCTCCACTTT	CASSLDLGNNSPLHF	NA	NA	TRBV11-2	TRBJ1-6
TGTGCCAGCAGCCCTGGGGGAGGCTACAATGAGCAGTTCTTC	CASSPGGGYNEQFF	NA	NA	TRBV7-9	TRBJ2-1
TGTGCCAGCAGATCCCAGGGGAGGGACACTGAAGCTTTCTTT	CASRSQGRDTEAFF	NA	NA	TRBV6-6	TRBJ1-1
TGTGCCAGTAGTATAGGGGTGGGGGGGGCCTACAATGAGCAGTTCTTC	CASSIGVGGAYNEQFF	TRBD2	NA	TRBV19	TRBJ2-1
TGTGCTAGTGGTTTGGCCCAGGGCCACTACACTGAAGCTTTCTTT	CASGLAQGHYTEAFF	NA	NA	TRBV12-5	TRBJ1-1
TGTGCCAGCCGAAGCGAGTCACAGGGCAATCAGCCCCAGCATTTT	CASRSESQGNQPQHF	NA	NA	TRBV7-2	TRBJ1-5
TGTGCCACCTCGCCGGGGGATCGCACTGAAGCTTTCTTT	CATSPGDRTEAFF	NA	NA	TRBV21-1	TRBJ1-1
TGTGCCAGTAGTAACACGGACAGGGGTGAGCAGCCCCAGCATTTT	CASSNTDRGEQPQHF	TRBD1	NA	TRBV19	TRBJ1-5
TGTGCCAGCAGCTTAGAAGGCAGGGGCTACGAGCAGTACTTC	CASSLEGRGYEQYF	NA	NA	TRBV11-2	TRBJ2-7
TGTGCCAGCAGCAAAGCTTGGTCTCAGGGGTACACCTTC	CASSKAWSQGYTF	NA	NA	TRBV21-1	TRBJ1-2
TGTGCCAGCAGCTTACCCGAAGCGGGGGGGTATAGTGTAAGCTCCTACAATGAGCAGTTCTTC	CASSLPEAGGYSVSSYNEQFF	TRBD2	few	TRBV7-6	TRBJ2-1
TGTGCCAGTAGTAACAGGGGGCGCGGCGAGCAGCCCCAGCATTTT	CASSNRGRGEQPQHF	TRBD1	once	TRBV19	TRBJ1-5
TGTGCCAGCAGTGACTCCCGGGGGGGCCCAGATACGCAGTATTTT	CASSDSRGGPDTQYF	TRBD2	few	TRBV6-4	TRBJ2-3
TGTGCCTGGGACCGAGGGGGCTACGAGCAGTACTTC	CAWDRGGYEQYF	NA	NA	TRBV30	TRBJ2-7
TGTGCCAGCAGCTTAGAATTCATCCGCGGAAAACTGTTTTTT	CASSLEFIRGKLFF	NA	NA	TRBV7-2	TRBJ1-4
TGTGCCATCGGAAAGGGGAACCAGCCCCAGCATTTT	CAIGKGNQPQHF	NA	few	TRBV28	TRBJ1-5
TGCGCCAGCAGTCAGGGAATTGGTCAGCCCCAGCATTTT	CASSQGIGQPQHF	NA	NA	TRBV10-2	TRBJ1-5
TGCGCCAGCAGACCTGTGGCCCGGGGGGGGCCAGGAGAGACCCAGTACTTC	CASRPVARGGPGETQYF	TRBD2	NA	TRBV5-1	TRBJ2-5
TGTGCCAGTAGTGTACAAAACTATGGCTACACCTTC	CASSVQNYGYTF	NA	NA	TRBV19	TRBJ1-2
TGCAGCGTTGCAAAGCGGGACCCCCGGTCCTCCGAGCAGTACTTC	CSVAKRDPRSSEQYF	TRBD2	once	TRBV29-1	TRBJ2-7
TGTGCCAGCAGTGAATGGGCGGGAGATACGCAGTATTTT	CASSEWAGDTQYF	NA	NA	TRBV6-4	TRBJ2-3
TGCGCCAGCAGCCCGTCCGGTAGCTATGAGCAGTTCTTC	CASSPSGSYEQFF	NA	NA	TRBV4-3	TRBJ2-1
TGTGCCAGCAGCTTGGGAAGACAGGGGGGGGGCACCGGGGAGCTGTTTTTT	CASSLGRQGGGTGELFF	TRBD1	few	TRBV11-2	TRBJ2-2
TGTGCCAGCAGCCAAGATCTGCGGGGGCTCAAAAACATTCAGTACTTC	CASSQDLRGLKNIQYF	NA	NA	TRBV4-2	TRBJ2-4
TGTTCCAGCAGCCCGGGACAGGCTACCCCCTGGGAGCAGTACTTC	CSSSPGQATPWEQYF	TRBD1	once	TRBV7-9	TRBJ2-7
TGTGCCAGCAGTCAGCAGGGGGCGGAGCGGGGCTACACCTTC	CASSQQGAERGYTF	TRBD1	NA	TRBV27	TRBJ1-2
TGTGCCAGCAGCTTGGGCTACTACGAGCAGTACTTC	CASSLGYYEQYF	NA	NA	TRBV5-4	TRBJ2-7
TGTGCCAGCAGCTTCGGGACAGGGGGCACTGAAGCTTTCTTT	CASSFGTGGTEAFF	TRBD1	NA	TRBV5-5	TRBJ1-1
TGTGCCAGCAGATTTGGCCACGAGCAGTACTTC	CASRFGHEQYF	NA	few	TRBV27	TRBJ2-7
TGTGCCAGCAGCTTATGGACAGGGGGAAGTCAGCCCCAGCATTTT	CASSLWTGGSQPQHF	TRBD1	NA	TRBV7-2	TRBJ1-5